This T cell receptor beta chain came from a study of cytomegalovirus exposure and HLA in healthy donors. Study background: Later, an analysis reported that the 120 or so validation repertoires had used the same platform as the 550 to 750 first-cohort repertoires. Study results and limitations: Per published reports, the classifier diagnosed cytomegalovirus status with high specificity and sensitivity. The study designated 150 or so TCR beta chains cytomegalovirus-associated.

TCRdb's copy holds only in-frame clones and misses some; the assay was immunoSEQ multiplex PCR. The sample contains around 150,000 clones, approximately 89% of which appear only once. Germline V gene data show CDR1 as GTSNPN and CDR2 as SVGIG (reference sequence). This CDR3 has 16 amino acids. V was cut by 5 bases and J by 4 bases, with 23 bases left in between. Details on this clone: Its specificity is unknown. In the same sample, other DNA sequences code for this CDR3.

The donors were part of the approximately 120-subject validation cohort, which stood apart from the 666-subject first cohort. The material sequenced was PBMCs. The chain combines TRBV30 with TRBJ2-5, with TRBD2 as a possible D gene (5 bases). The TCR sequence derives from a man aged 18 to 30 in good health and CMV-seronegative. The CDR3 sequence: CAWSPLGRRVGETQYF. CDR3 sequence (DNA): TGTGCCTGGTCTCCCCTTGGCAGGCGGGTGGGAGAGACCCAGTACTTC.